What follows are 15 T cell receptor beta chains derived from one specimen sequenced in a study of T cells after somatic rescue of genetic block. The protocol was immunoSEQ multiplex PCR, while the TCRdb copy is restricted to in-frame clones and leaves out a portion. The sample carries tens of thousands of clones, more than 80% recorded once. The sequenced material came from peripheral blood mononuclear cells (PBMCs). All receptors come from a woman aged 18 to 35.

The V and J genes are TRBV7-9 and TRBJ2-7, with unresolved D. V dropped 1 base and J dropped 4 bases, with 5 bases sitting between them. Germline V gene sequence: CDR1 SEHNR, CDR2 FQNEAQ (reference sequence). This CDR3 spans 12 amino acids. This CDR3 is CASSLEEYEQYF. CDR3 bases: TGTGCCAGCAGCTTAGAAGAGTACGAGCAGTACTTC.

V usage is TRBV10-3 and J usage is TRBJ1-1; 7 bases map to TRBD1. V shed 7 bases, J shed 0 bases, and the junction held 2 bases outside the gene matches. The CDR3 runs 13 residues. Germline V gene sequence: CDR1 ENHRY, CDR2 SYGVKD. CDR3 sequence reads: CAIKGQLNTEAFF. As DNA, the CDR3 is TGTGCCATCAAGGGACAGCTGAACACTGAAGCTTTCTTT.

This clone was recorded a few times. J is TRBJ1-2 and V is TRBV9, with D unresolved. The V gene lost 0 bases and the J gene lost 1 base, with 7 bases spanning the gap. The CDR3 has 14 residues. Looked up from germline, CDR1 is SGDLS and CDR2 is YYNGEE. CDR3 sequence: CASSVELGNYGYTF. The CDR3 DNA reads TGTGCCAGCAGCGTAGAGCTGGGTAACTATGGCTACACCTTC.

This clone was picked up a small number of times. V is TRBV9 and J is TRBJ1-3; tentatively, D is TRBD1 (6 bases). This CDR3 region has 16 residues. V lost 0 bases and J 3 bases, leaving 13 bases between the germline ends. From germline, CDR1 is SGDLS and CDR2 YYNGEE. The CDR3 region has the DNA TGTGCCAGCAGCGTAGGACCAGGGGAGTATGGAAACACCATATATTTT. Its translation: CASSVGPGEYGNTIYF.

The chain has TRBV18 and TRBJ1-1; D gene ambiguous. V was shortened by 3 bases and J by 7 bases, with 21 bases between the two germline ends. The CDR3 contains 16 residues. CDR1 is KGHSH, CDR2 LQKENI, per germline. The CDR3 is CASSPVLLKQLGEAFF. DNA of the CDR3: TGTGCCAGCTCACCGGTGCTCCTAAAGCAGTTAGGTGAAGCTTTCTTT.

The chain couples TRBV28 to TRBJ2-1; D is possibly TRBD1 (5 bases). Trimming left V 6 bases short and J 2 bases short, with 11 bases between. CDR1 and CDR2 (germline): MDHEN, SYDVKM. This CDR3 region has 14 residues. Here the CDR3 DNA reads TGTGCCAGCAGAAGACAGAGACCCTACAATGAGCAGTTCTTC. Translated: CASRRQRPYNEQFF. Combining the CDR3 with reference TRBV28 and TRBJ2-1 gives the whole variable domain DVKVTQSSRYLVKRTGEKVFLECVQDMDHENMFWYRQDPGLGLRLIYFSYDVKMKEKGDIPEGYSVSREKKERFSLILESASTNQTSMYLCASRRQRPYNEQFFGPGTRLTVL.

The V gene is TRBV11-3, the J gene TRBJ1-1; TRBD1 agrees at 7 bases. Trimming removed 1 base from V and 5 bases from J; junction bases left unmatched: 7. Germline V gene data show CDR1 as SGHNT and CDR2 as YENEEA. There are 15 residues in the CDR3. CDR3 sequence (DNA): TGTGCCAGCAGCTTAGCCAGGGGGGGAGGAACTGAAGCTTTCTTT. As protein: CASSLARGGGTEAFF.

The rearrangement links TRBV7-2 to TRBJ2-7; D is unclear. With 5 bases removed from V and 0 bases from J, the gap between germline ends came to 17 bases. CDR3 length: 16 amino acids. Germline V lookup: CDR1 SGHTA, CDR2 FQGNSA. CDR3 protein: CASSRRDWASSYEQYF. CDR3 DNA sequence: TGTGCCAGCAGCCGAAGAGACTGGGCGAGCTCCTACGAGCAGTACTTC.

This rearrangement joins TRBV7-9 to TRBJ2-3; the match to TRBD2 covers 8 bases. V gave up 2 bases and J gave up 6 bases; unmatched junction bases: 10. The CDR3 length is 16 residues. Germline CDR1 and CDR2: SEHNR and FQNEAQ (reference sequence). CDR3 protein: CASSLQTGGRRDTQYF. In DNA, the CDR3 is TGTGCCAGCAGCTTACAAACGGGAGGGCGAAGGGATACGCAGTATTTT.

The chain is built from TRBV7-3 and TRBJ1-1, with D possibly being TRBD1 (6 bases). With 5 bases removed from V and 8 bases from J, the gap between germline ends came to 21 bases. The length of the CDR3 is 15 residues. Germline assignment: CDR1 SGHTA and CDR2 FQGTGA. CDR3 sequence reads: CASSPSGGPLLEAFF. The CDR3, as DNA: TGTGCCAGCAGCCCATCGGGGGGCCCTCTCTTAGAAGCTTTCTTT.

This chain links TRBV29-1 with TRBJ1-5; possibly TRBD1 for D (5 bases). With 8 bases removed from V and 2 bases from J, the gap between germline ends came to 10 bases. CDR3 length: 12 amino acids. Germline CDR1 SQVTM, CDR2 ANQGSEA. The CDR3: CSFRDGNQPQHF. The CDR3 nucleotides are TGCAGCTTCCGGGACGGCAATCAGCCCCAGCATTTT.

The chain combines TRBV27 with TRBJ2-7, with D possibly being TRBD1 (6 bases). Germline assignment: CDR1 MNHEY and CDR2 SMNVEV (reference sequence). The length of the CDR3 is 13 residues. V lost 5 bases and J lost 1, with 9 bases in between. The CDR3, as DNA: TGTGCCAGCAGTATGACAGGATCCTACGAGCAGTACTTC. Its translation is CASSMTGSYEQYF.

This chain connects TRBV15 to TRBJ2-7, with D possibly being TRBD2 (7 bases). Per the germline V gene, CDR1 is LNHNV and CDR2 is YYDKDF (reference sequence). Trimming stripped 3 bases from V and 2 bases from J, with 20 bases between. CDR3 length: 17 residues. Here the CDR3 reads CATSSPAGAGQAYEQYF. Written as DNA, the CDR3 is TGTGCCACCAGCAGTCCCGCGGGGGCAGGGCAGGCCTACGAGCAGTACTTC.

This chain links TRBV28 with TRBJ2-5; D is perhaps TRBD2 (6 bases). Germline lookup yields CDR1 MDHEN and CDR2 SYDVKM. Deletions cut 3 bases from V and 3 bases from J, with 14 bases between. CDR3 length: 15 residues. The CDR3 nucleotides read TGTGCCAGCAGTTTGTGGGGGGATGGAGAAGAGACCCAGTACTTC. Its protein product is CASSLWGDGEETQYF.

This clone has only one observation. The genes are TRBV29-1 and TRBJ1-1; D gene unclear. The germline V and J ends were trimmed by 3 bases and 5 bases, with 16 bases remaining between them. Germline values: CDR1 SQVTM, CDR2 ANQGSEA. The CDR3 length is 14 residues. CDR3 sequence: CSVEDPGSSTEAFF. Here the CDR3 DNA reads TGCAGCGTTGAGGATCCAGGTTCGAGTACTGAAGCTTTCTTT.